Only one count was recorded for the clone carrying this TCR beta chain. This sample is part of a study of human T cells and chemical hapten exposure. TCRdb re-derived calls from the RACE reads in MiXCR, one entry per CDR3 protein. The profile shows some 180,000 distinct CDR3 sequences, 20% to 25% of them singletons. Time point in this sample: patch test 1, 2 weeks after DPC sensitization. The treatment was: therapeutic diphenylcyclopropenone sensitization with weekly scalp DPC. Germline CDR1 is DFQATT and CDR2 is SNEGSKA (reference sequence). There are 12 residues in the CDR3. The V end lost 5 bases, the J end lost 2 bases, and 9 bases lay between the germline ends.

The chain uses TRBV20-1 and TRBJ1-1, with D uncertain. The material was whole blood, obtained in connection with sensitization to the hapten diphenylcyclopropenone (DPC). The clonotype originates from a woman in her 50s with alopecia areata. Some clones in this sample may be carry-over from other donors' samples. The CDR3 bases are TGCAGTGCTTACCGTCTTAACACTGAAGCTTTCTTT. This gives the protein CSAYRLNTEAFF.